The 13 T cell receptor beta chains below come from one sample, sequenced in a study of Ad26.COV2.S vaccination and SARS-CoV-2 variants. The sample's treatment: approximately 18 received Ad26.COV2.S at low or high dose, single or two shots; several received placebo; per-sample allocation not given. The samples were gathered on day 63 after the first injection of vaccine or placebo. Only in-frame clones appear in the TCRdb table, and some are missing; sequencing was by immunoSEQ multiplex PCR. Of about 440,000 clones in the sample, about 83% were seen once. Sequencing was performed on peripheral blood, taken in a trial of Ad26.COV2.S vaccine versus placebo. These receptors were taken from a person aged 18-60 years who received the Ad26.COV2.S COVID-19 vaccine or a placebo.

Only a few counts were recorded for this clone. The J gene is TRBJ2-2, the V gene TRBV7-3; a weak D match, TRBD1 (5 bases). The germline V and J ends were trimmed by 0 bases and 6 bases, with 17 bases remaining between them. Germline lookup yields CDR1 SGHTA and CDR2 FQGTGA. The CDR3 consists of 17 residues. The chain's CDR3 is CASSLTPAGQGAGELFF. DNA for the CDR3: TGTGCCAGCAGCTTAACCCCAGCAGGGCAGGGCGCCGGGGAGCTGTTTTTT.

The genes are TRBV29-1 and TRBJ2-7; D might be TRBD1 (5 bases). The CDR3 has 12 amino acids. Trimming stripped 6 bases from V and 3 bases from J, with 12 bases between. Germline CDR1 is SQVTM and CDR2 is ANQGSEA. In nucleotides, the CDR3 is TGCAGCGTCGAGGACACATACTACGAGCAGTACTTC. It specifies CSVEDTYYEQYF.

The chain links TRBV4-3 to TRBJ2-7; D unclear. The germline CDR1 and CDR2 sequences are LGHNA and YSLEER. The CDR3 runs to 12 residues. Trimming cost V 0 bases and J 9 bases, with 9 bases left between them. The CDR3 nucleotides are TGCGCCAGCAGCCAAGATCGAGGAAGGCAGTACTTC. Protein: CASSQDRGRQYF.

The chain employs TRBV13 and TRBJ2-3; 11 bases map to TRBD2. The V and J ends lost 3 bases and 3 bases, in that order; junction bases with no gene match: 5. The CDR3 consists of 16 residues. Germline values: CDR1 PRHDT, CDR2 FYEKMQ (reference sequence). The CDR3 loop reads CASSLGLAGGTDTQYF. CDR3 DNA sequence: TGTGCCAGCAGCTTGGGTTTAGCGGGAGGGACAGATACGCAGTATTTT.

The chain carries TRBV9 and TRBJ2-4; 9 nucleotides line up with TRBD2. The CDR3 spans 13 residues. Looked up from germline, CDR1 is SGDLS and CDR2 is YYNGEE. The V segment lost 6 bases and the J segment 6 bases; nucleotides outside the gene matches: 4. CDR3 amino acids: CASNPAGGNIQYF. CDR3 in DNA: TGTGCCAGCAACCCAGCGGGGGGAAACATTCAGTACTTC.

This clone was seen only once. The V gene is TRBV13, the J gene TRBJ2-1; 10 nucleotides align to TRBD1. Germline V gene lookup returns CDR1 PRHDT and CDR2 FYEKMQ (reference sequence). The CDR3 has 12 residues. V was clipped by 3 bases and J by 12 bases; unmatched bases: 2. The CDR3 nucleotides are TGTGCCAGCAGCTTGAGGACAGGGGGGCAGTTCTTC. This sequence encodes CASSLRTGGQFF. Full variable domain (rest looked up from reference TRBV13 and TRBJ2-1): AAGVIQSPRHLIKEKRETATLKCYPIPRHDTVYWYQQGPGQDPQFLISFYEKMQSDKGSIPDRFSAQQFSDYHSELNMSSLELGDSALYFCASSLRTGGQFFGPGTRLTVL.

The chain recombines TRBV10-3 with TRBJ2-7; D gene uncertain. Germline CDR1 reads ENHRY; CDR2 reads SYGVKD. Trimming stripped 2 bases from V and 2 bases from J, with 10 bases between. The CDR3 runs 14 residues. The CDR3 spells CAISERAFTYEQYF. In nucleotides, the CDR3 is TGTGCCATCAGTGAGAGGGCTTTTACCTACGAGCAGTACTTC.

The chain couples TRBV20-1 to TRBJ1-1; D ambiguous. Per germline, CDR1 DFQATT and CDR2 SNEGSKA (reference sequence). V lost 3 bases and J lost 8, with 10 bases in between. The CDR3 covers 11 residues. This CDR3 is CSASKPEEAFF. As DNA, the CDR3 is TGCAGTGCTAGCAAACCGGAAGAAGCTTTCTTT.

The rearrangement joins TRBV28 to TRBJ1-6, with D possibly TRBD1 on 5 matching bases. V lost 8 bases, J lost 6 bases, and 23 bases lay in between. The CDR3 is 17 amino acids. Germline CDR1 and CDR2: MDHEN and SYDVKM. Here the CDR3 reads CASLSRAGIGFNSPLHF. The CDR3, as DNA: TGTGCCAGCCTGTCGCGGGCAGGGATAGGTTTTAATTCACCCCTCCACTTT.

The chain recombines TRBV10-3 with TRBJ2-7; 9 bases match TRBD1. The CDR3 contains 22 residues. From germline, CDR1 is ENHRY and CDR2 SYGVKD. With V trimmed by 5 bases and J by 2 bases, 28 bases remained unmatched. The chain's CDR3 is CAISSGPHTGTGRLIPTYEQYF. The CDR3 nucleotides read TGTGCCATCAGTTCGGGACCCCATACCGGGACAGGGCGCCTCATCCCTACCTACGAGCAGTACTTC.

The CDR3 protein is CASSQETGLGEQYF. The CDR3 nucleotides read TGTGCCAGCAGCCAAGAAACGGGGTTGGGGGAGCAGTACTTC. The V call is TRBV4-2, the J call TRBJ2-7; D is perhaps TRBD2 (5 bases). V was shortened by 0 bases and J by 7 bases, with 13 bases between the two germline ends. CDR1 LGHNA and CDR2 YNFKEQ come from the germline V gene. The CDR3 sequence is 14 residues long.

The chain recombines TRBV7-2 with TRBJ1-4; 9 nucleotides align to TRBD1. Germline V CDR1 and CDR2: SGHTA, FQGNSA. The CDR3 has 16 amino acids. The J segment lost 2 bases and the V segment lost 0 bases, leaving 1 base of the junction unmatched. In nucleotides, the CDR3 is TGTGCCAGCAGCTTAGCGACAGGGGGTACTAATGAAAAACTGTTTTTT. Translated: CASSLATGGTNEKLFF.

V usage is TRBV5-4 and J usage is TRBJ1-4; 12 bases fit TRBD1. Germline CDR1 SGHNT, CDR2 YYREEE (reference sequence). This CDR3 contains 16 residues. V shed 3 bases, J shed 7 bases, and the junction held 7 bases outside the gene matches. CDR3 sequence: CASSSGTGGAGEKLFF. The CDR3 nucleotides are TGTGCCAGCAGCTCGGGGACAGGGGGCGCGGGTGAAAAACTGTTTTTT. Combining the CDR3 with reference TRBV5-4 and TRBJ1-4 gives the whole variable domain ETGVTQSPTHLIKTRGQQVTLRCSSQSGHNTVSWYQQALGQGPQFIFQYYREEENGRGNFPPRFSGLQFPNYSSELNVNALELDDSALYLCASSSGTGGAGEKLFFGSGTQLSVL.